The 8 T cell receptor beta chains below come from one sample, sequenced in a study of cytomegalovirus exposure and HLA in healthy donors. Amplification used 60 Vbeta primers and 13 Jbeta primers. Sequencing was performed with immunoSEQ multiplex PCR; in TCRdb, only in-frame clones are kept and a portion is missing. The table records some 150,000 clones, around 77% of them present only once. Material for sequencing was PBMCs. Every receptor here comes from a woman aged 30 to 39 in good health and CMV-seropositive.

The chain uses TRBV6-1 and TRBJ1-5; D ambiguous. Per the germline V gene, CDR1 is MNHNS and CDR2 is SASEGT. The V end was cut by 3 bases, the J end by 1 base, with 4 bases between. The CDR3 contains 13 residues. The CDR3 DNA reads TGTGCCAGCAGTGACGTCAGCAATCAGCCCCAGCATTTT. Its translation: CASSDVSNQPQHF.

J is TRBJ2-7 and V is TRBV29-1, with D maybe TRBD2 (6 bases). Trimming took 6 bases from V and 0 from J, leaving 12 bases between them. The CDR3 loop spans 13 amino acids. In germline, CDR1 is SQVTM, CDR2 ANQGSEA. As DNA, the CDR3 is TGCAGCGTGCGGGGAGTCCTCTCCTACGAGCAGTACTTC. It yields the protein CSVRGVLSYEQYF.

This clone occurred a few times. This chain joins TRBV6-5 and TRBJ1-2; perhaps TRBD1 as D (6 bases). The CDR3 is 13 amino acids. The V and J ends lost 4 bases and 8 bases respectively, with 14 bases between them. The germline gives CDR1 MNHEY, CDR2 SVGAGI. The CDR3 DNA sequence: TGTGCCAGCAGTTGGGGGGGGGCTCAGGGCTACACCTTC. This encodes CASSWGGAQGYTF.

This clone has more than one count but fewer than ten. This chain joins TRBV5-5 and TRBJ1-2; D not certain. This CDR3 is 13 amino acids long. Trimming took off 2 bases at V and 4 bases at J, with 9 bases between the two ends. From germline, CDR1 is SGHKS and CDR2 YYEKEE (reference sequence). The CDR3 here is CASSFTQPYGYTF. DNA for the CDR3: TGTGCCAGCAGCTTTACACAACCCTATGGCTACACCTTC. The entire variable domain, with the rest obtained from reference TRBV5-5 and TRBJ1-2, is as follows: DAGVTQSPTHLIKTRGQQVTLRCSPISGHKSVSWYQQVLGQGPQFIFQYYEKEERGRGNFPDRFSARQFPNYSSELNVNALLLGDSALYLCASSFTQPYGYTFGSGTRLTVV.

The J gene is TRBJ1-2, the V gene TRBV4-3; TRBD1 matches 12 bases. V trimming: 6 bases; J trimming: 8 bases; junction bases outside the gene matches: 4. The germline V gene has CDR1 LGHNA and CDR2 YSLEER. The length of the CDR3 is 13 residues. CDR3 sequence (DNA): TGCGCCAGCAGGGGGACAGGGGGCTGGGGCTACACCTTC. It encodes CASRGTGGWGYTF.

This clone was found a few times. The chain joins TRBV4-1 to TRBJ1-2; 8 bases are a match to TRBD1. Trimming cost V 0 bases and J 5 bases; bases outside gene matches: 5. In germline, CDR1 is MGHRA, CDR2 YSYEKL. The length of the CDR3 is 15 residues. The chain's CDR3 is CASSQEGQAIYGYTF. CDR3 sequence (DNA): TGCGCCAGCAGCCAAGAGGGACAGGCTATTTATGGCTACACCTTC.

The V call is TRBV12-5, the J call TRBJ2-5, with D perhaps TRBD2 (6 bases). The V gene lost 8 bases and the J gene lost 4 bases, with 20 bases spanning the gap. The germline gives CDR1 LGHNT, CDR2 FRNRAP. The CDR3 has 15 residues. This CDR3 is CASSPIAAGRETQYF. The CDR3 region has the DNA TGTGCTAGTTCCCCAATAGCGGCGGGGAGAGAGACCCAGTACTTC.

This clone was seen more than once but under ten times. The V call is TRBV6-6, the J call TRBJ1-4; 8 positions agree with TRBD1. The germline CDR1 and CDR2 sequences are MNHNY and SVGAGI (reference sequence). The CDR3 has 15 amino acids. J was trimmed by 5 bases and V by 2 bases; bases with no gene match: 4. CDR3 DNA sequence: TGTGCCAGCAGTTACGGTACAGGGGGGAATGAAAAACTGTTTTTT. Amino acids: CASSYGTGGNEKLFF.